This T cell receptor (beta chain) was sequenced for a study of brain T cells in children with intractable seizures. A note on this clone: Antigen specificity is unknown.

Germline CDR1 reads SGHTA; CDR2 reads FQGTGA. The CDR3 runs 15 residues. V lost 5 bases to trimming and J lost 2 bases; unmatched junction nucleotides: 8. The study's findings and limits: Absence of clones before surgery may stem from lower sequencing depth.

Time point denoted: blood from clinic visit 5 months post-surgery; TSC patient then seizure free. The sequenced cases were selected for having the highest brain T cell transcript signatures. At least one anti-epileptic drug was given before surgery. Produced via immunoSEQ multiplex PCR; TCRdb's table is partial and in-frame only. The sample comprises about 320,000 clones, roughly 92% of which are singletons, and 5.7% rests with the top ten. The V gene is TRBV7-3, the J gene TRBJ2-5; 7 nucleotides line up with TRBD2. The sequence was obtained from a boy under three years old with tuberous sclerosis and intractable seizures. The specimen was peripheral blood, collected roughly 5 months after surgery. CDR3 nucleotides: TGTGCCAGCAGCCCCACTGGCGGGGGTCAAGAGACCCAGTACTTC. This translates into CASSPTGGGQETQYF. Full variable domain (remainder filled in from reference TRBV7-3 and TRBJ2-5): GAGVSQTPSNKVTEKGKYVELRCDPISGHTALYWYRQSLGQGPEFLIYFQGTGAADDSGLPNDRFFAVRPEGSVSTLKIQRTERGDSAVYLCASSPTGGGQETQYFGPGTRLLVL.